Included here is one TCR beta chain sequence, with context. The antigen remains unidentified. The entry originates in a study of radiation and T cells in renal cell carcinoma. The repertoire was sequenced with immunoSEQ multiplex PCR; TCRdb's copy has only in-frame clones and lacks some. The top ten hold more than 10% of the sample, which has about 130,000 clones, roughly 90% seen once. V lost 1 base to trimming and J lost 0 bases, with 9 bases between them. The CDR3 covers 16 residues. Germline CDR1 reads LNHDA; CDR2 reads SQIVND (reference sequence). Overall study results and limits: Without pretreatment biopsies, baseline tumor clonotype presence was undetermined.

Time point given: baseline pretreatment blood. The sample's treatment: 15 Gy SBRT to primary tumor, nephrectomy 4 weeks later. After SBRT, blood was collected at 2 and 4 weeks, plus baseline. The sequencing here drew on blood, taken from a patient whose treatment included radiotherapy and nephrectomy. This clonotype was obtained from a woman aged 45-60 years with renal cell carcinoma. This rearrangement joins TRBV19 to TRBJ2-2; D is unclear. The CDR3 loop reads CASSIGRHPNTGELFF. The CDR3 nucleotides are TGTGCCAGTAGTATAGGACGACACCCGAACACCGGGGAGCTGTTTTTT.